The clone carrying this TCR beta chain has a single count. Antigen unknown. The data were taken from a study of T-cell memory formation after mild COVID-19. Study as a whole: The study found TCR clusters largely donor specific. General observations from the study: The study detected some responding clones in pre-infection memory, suggesting cross-reactive memory joined. The study found balanced CD4/CD8 in clones contracting day 15 to 85 and a CD4+ lean in later expanders.

V dropped 3 bases and J dropped 15; count of bases not matched to a gene: 4. Looked up from germline, CDR1 is ENHRY and CDR2 is SYGVKD. CDR3 length equals 12 residues. TCRdb ran MiXCR on the 5' RACE reads and lists one entry per CDR3 protein. The table includes approximately 250,000 distinct CDR3 sequences, over 15% detected once. The genes are TRBV10-3 and TRBJ1-6; TRBD1 matches at 8 bases. The receptor comes from a man aged 18 to 35 who had mild COVID-19 (a few samples of this study predate the infection). Cell type and time point are not known. Specimen: PBMCs or a T cell subset sorted from them (not recorded which). CDR3 nucleotide sequence: TGTGCCATCAGTGAACAAACAGGGGGCCTCCACTTT. It specifies CAISEQTGGLHF.